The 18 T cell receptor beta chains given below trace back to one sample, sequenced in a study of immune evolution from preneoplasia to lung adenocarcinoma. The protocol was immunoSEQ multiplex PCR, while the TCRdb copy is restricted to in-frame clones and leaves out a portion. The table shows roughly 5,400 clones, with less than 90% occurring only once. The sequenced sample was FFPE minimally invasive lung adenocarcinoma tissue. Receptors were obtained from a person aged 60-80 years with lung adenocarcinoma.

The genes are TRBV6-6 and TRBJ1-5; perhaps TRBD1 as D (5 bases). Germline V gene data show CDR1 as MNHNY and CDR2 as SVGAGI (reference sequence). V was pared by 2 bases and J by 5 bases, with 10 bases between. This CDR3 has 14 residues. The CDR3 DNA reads TGTGCCAGCAGTTACGATCTGGGACATCAGCCCCAGCATTTT. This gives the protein CASSYDLGHQPQHF.

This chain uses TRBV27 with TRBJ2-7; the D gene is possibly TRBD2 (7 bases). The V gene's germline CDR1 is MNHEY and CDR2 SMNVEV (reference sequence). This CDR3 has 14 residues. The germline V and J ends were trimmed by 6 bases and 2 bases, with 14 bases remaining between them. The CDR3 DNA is TGTGCCAGCAGGGGGGGGCTCGGAACCTACGAGCAGTACTTC. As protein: CASRGGLGTYEQYF.

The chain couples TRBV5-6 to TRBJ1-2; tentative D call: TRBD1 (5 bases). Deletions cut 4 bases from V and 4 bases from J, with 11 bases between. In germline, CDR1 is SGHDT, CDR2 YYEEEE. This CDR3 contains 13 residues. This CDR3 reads CASSRGTSYGYTF. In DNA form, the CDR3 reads TGTGCCAGCAGCCGTGGGACCTCCTATGGCTACACCTTC.

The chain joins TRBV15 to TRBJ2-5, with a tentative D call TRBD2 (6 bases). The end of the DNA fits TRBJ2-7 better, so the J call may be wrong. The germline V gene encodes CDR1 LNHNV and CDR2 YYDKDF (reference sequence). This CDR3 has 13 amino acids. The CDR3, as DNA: TGTGCCACCAGCAGAGACCTAGCGTTCGAGCAGTACTTC. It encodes CATSRDLAFEQYF.

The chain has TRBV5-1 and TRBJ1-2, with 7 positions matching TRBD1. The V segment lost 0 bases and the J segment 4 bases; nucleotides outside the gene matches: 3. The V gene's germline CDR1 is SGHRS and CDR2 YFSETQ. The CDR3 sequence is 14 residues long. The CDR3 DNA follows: TGCGCCAGCAGCTTGGAGGGACAGACCTATGGCTACACCTTC. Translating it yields CASSLEGQTYGYTF.

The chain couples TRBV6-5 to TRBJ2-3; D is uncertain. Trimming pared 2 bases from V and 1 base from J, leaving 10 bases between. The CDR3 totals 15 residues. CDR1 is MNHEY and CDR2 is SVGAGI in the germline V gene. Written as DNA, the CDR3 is TGTGCCAGCAGTTACGACGTCCGACGCACAGATACGCAGTATTTT. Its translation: CASSYDVRRTDTQYF.

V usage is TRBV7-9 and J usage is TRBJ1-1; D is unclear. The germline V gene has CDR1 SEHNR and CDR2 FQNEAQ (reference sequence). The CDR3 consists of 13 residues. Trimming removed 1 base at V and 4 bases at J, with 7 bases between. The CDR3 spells CASSLGKGTEAFF. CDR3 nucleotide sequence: TGTGCCAGCAGCTTAGGCAAGGGCACTGAAGCTTTCTTT.

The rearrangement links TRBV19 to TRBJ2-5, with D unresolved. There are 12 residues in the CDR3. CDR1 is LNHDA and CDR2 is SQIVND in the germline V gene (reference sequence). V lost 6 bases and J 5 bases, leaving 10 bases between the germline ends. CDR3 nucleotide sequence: TGTGCCAGTAGGCAAGCCGGGGAGACCCAGTACTTC. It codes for CASRQAGETQYF. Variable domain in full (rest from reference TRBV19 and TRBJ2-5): DGGITQSPKYLFRKEGQNVTLSCEQNLNHDAMYWYRQDPGQGLRLIYYSQIVNDFQKGDIAEGYSVSREKKESFPLTVTSAQKNPTAFYLCASRQAGETQYFGPGTRLLVL.

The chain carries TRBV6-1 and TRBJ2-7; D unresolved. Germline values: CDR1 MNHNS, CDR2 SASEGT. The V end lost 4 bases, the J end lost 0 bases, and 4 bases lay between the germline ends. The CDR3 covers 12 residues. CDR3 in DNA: TGTGCCAGCAGTGTTCGCTCCTACGAGCAGTACTTC. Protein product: CASSVRSYEQYF.

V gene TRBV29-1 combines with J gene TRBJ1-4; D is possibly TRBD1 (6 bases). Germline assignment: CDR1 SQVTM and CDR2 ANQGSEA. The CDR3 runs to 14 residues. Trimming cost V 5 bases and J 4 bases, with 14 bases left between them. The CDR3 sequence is CSVREDSRNEKLFF. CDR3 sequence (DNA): TGCAGCGTTCGTGAGGACAGCCGTAATGAAAAACTGTTTTTT.

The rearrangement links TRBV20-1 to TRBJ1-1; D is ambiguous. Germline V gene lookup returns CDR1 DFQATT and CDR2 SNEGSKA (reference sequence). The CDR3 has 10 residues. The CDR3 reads CRPRVAEAFF. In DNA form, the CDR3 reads TGCAGGCCTAGGGTCGCTGAAGCTTTCTTT.

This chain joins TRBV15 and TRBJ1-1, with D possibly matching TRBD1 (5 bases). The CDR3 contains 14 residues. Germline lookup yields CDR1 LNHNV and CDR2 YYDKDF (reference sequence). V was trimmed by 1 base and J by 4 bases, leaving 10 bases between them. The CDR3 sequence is CATSRGWGGTEAFF. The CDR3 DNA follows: TGTGCCACCAGCAGAGGGTGGGGGGGCACTGAAGCTTTCTTT. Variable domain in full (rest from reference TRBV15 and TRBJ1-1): DAMVIQNPRYQVTQFGKPVTLSCSQTLNHNVMYWYQQKSSQAPKLLFHYYDKDFNNEADTPDNFQSRRPNTSFCFLDIRSPGLGDTAMYLCATSRGWGGTEAFFGQGTRLTVV.

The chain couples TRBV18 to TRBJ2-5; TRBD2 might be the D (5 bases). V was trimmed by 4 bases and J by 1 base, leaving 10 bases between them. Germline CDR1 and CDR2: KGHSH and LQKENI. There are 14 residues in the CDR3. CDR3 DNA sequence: TGTGCCAGCTCACAACTAGGTTCCCAAGAGACCCAGTACTTC. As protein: CASSQLGSQETQYF.

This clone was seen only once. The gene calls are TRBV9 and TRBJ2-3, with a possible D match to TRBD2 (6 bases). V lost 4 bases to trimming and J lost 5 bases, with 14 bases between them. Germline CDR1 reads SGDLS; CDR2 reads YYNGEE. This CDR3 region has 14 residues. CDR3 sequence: CASSPRLVKDTQYF. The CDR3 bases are TGTGCCAGCAGCCCCAGACTAGTGAAAGATACGCAGTATTTT.

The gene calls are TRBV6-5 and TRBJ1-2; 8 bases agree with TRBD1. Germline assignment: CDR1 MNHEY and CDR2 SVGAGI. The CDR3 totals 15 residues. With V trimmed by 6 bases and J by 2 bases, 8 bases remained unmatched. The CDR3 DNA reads TGTGCCAGCAGGGAGACGACAGGGGAAAACTATGGCTACACCTTC. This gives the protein CASRETTGENYGYTF.

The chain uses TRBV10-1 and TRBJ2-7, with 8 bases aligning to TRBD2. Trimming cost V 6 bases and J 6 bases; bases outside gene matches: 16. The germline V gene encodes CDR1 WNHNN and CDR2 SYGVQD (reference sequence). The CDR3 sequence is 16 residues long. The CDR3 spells CASSKLSGTRSLEQYF. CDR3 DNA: TGCGCCAGCAGCAAACTCTCCGGGACTAGGTCCCTCGAGCAGTACTTC.

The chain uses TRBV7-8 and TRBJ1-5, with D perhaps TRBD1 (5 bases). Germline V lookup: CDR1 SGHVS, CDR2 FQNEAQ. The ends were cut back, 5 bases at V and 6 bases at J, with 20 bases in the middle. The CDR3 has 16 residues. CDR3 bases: TGTGCCAGCAGCCCATACAGACAGCCCGGATTTCAGCCCCAGCATTTT. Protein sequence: CASSPYRQPGFQPQHF.

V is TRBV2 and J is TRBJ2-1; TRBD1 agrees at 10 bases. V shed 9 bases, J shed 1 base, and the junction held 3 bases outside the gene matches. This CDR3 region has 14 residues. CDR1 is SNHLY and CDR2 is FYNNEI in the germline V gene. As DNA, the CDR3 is TGTGCCAGTCGGACAGGGGGTTCCTACAATGAGCAGTTCTTC. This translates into CASRTGGSYNEQFF.